Sequencing of this T cell receptor beta chain was carried out in a study of CD8 T cells in ankylosing spondylitis (dated by TCRdb to about 2017). About the full investigation: The study set out to find disease-linked TCR variants by profiling T cell receptor beta repertoires in ankylosing spondylitis patients and healthy donors. The full study cohort was made up of 25 ankylosing spondylitis patients and 108 healthy donors. Samples of peripheral blood were taken, and for ankylosing spondylitis patients, synovial fluid was collected as well. What the study reported, not specific to this receptor: The disease-linked clones had a CD8+ phenotype and were found at relatively low frequencies in peripheral blood. The disease-linked clones were reported to be significantly enriched in matched synovial fluid samples from ankylosing spondylitis patients. A TCR beta motif of about 8 highly homologous amino acid variants appeared characteristic of blood from ankylosing spondylitis patients. Some motif variants were previously reported in synovial fluid and blood of reactive arthritis patients, suggesting common disease-initiation mechanisms.

Sequencing relied on an Illumina HiSeq 2500. Quantitative 5'-RACE with molecular barcodes was the method used to prepare the TCR beta libraries. Per the source publication's procedure: A new computational method, built on a probabilistic model of VDJ rearrangement, was used to identify disease-linked TCR variants. TCRdb took the public reads, trimmed them with fastp at Q25, ran MiXCR for clone calling and kept in-frame beta chains. Every distinct CDR3 protein forms one entry, paired with its most common genes and DNA. The authors' filters were not applied to this entry. The sample table holds 84,000 or so distinct CDR3 sequences, of which around 30% were seen once. The biggest ten clones account for approximately 59% of the sample. Remarks on this clonotype: The clone's antigen remains unknown. Per-base quality was not reported, and no clone a single base away is much larger than it.

V was cut back by 8 bases and J by 8 bases, leaving a gap of 21 bases between them. Sequences MDHEN (CDR1) and SYDVKM (CDR2) are obtained from the germline V gene. The CDR3 numbers 14 residues from cysteine through phenylalanine. The retained sequence is limited to the CDR3, 42 bases, with the frame set at the first base. The clonotype comes from a male donor with ankylosing spondylitis or in good health (not recorded which). The chain joins TRBV28 to TRBJ1-2; too little of a D gene remains to name it. The sequencing input was blood, either unsorted or a sorted T cell fraction (not recorded which). The sequenced DNA: TGTGCCAGCGCGTTACCCTCGCGAGGGCAAGGCTACACCTTC. The resulting protein is CASALPSRGQGYTF.